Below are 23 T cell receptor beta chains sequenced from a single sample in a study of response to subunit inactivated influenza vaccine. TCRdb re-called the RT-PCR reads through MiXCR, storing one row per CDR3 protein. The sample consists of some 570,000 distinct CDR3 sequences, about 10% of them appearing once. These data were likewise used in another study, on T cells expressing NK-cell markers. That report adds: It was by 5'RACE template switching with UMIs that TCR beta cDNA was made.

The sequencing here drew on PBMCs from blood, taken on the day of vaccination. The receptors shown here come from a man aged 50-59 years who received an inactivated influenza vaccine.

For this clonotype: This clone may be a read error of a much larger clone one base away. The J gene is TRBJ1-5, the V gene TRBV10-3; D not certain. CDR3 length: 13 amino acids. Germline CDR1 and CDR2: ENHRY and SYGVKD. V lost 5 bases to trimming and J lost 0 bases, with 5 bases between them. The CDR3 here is CAISPDSNQPQHF. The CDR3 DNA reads TGTGCCATCAGTCCTGATAGCAATCAGCCCCAGCATTTT.

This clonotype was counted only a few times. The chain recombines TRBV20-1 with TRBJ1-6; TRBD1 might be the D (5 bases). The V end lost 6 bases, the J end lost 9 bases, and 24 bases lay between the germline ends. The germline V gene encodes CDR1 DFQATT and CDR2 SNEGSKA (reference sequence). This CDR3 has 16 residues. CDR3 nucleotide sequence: TGCAGTGCCGAAGAAAGGGGAACAGCATCTGGTTCACCCCTCCACTTT. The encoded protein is CSAEERGTASGSPLHF.

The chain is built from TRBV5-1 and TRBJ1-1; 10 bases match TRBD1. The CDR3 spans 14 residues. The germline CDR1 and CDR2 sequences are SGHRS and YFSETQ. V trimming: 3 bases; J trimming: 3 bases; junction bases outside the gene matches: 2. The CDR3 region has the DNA TGCGCCAGCAGCTGGGACAGGGGCGACACTGAAGCTTTCTTT. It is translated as CASSWDRGDTEAFF.

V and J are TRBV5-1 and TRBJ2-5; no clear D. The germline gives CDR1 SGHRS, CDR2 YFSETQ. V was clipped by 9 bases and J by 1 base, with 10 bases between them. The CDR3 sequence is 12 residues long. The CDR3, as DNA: TGCGCCACCTCTCCGGGCCAAGAGACCCAGTACTTC. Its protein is CATSPGQETQYF.

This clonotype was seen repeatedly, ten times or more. The CDR3 region has the DNA TGCAGTGCCCCCAGTACGGGACTCCCCACGAATGAGCAGTTCTTC. Encoded protein: CSAPSTGLPTNEQFF. The rearrangement links TRBV20-1 to TRBJ2-1; D might be TRBD2 (6 bases). This CDR3 is built from 15 residues. The V end was cut by 6 bases, the J end by 7 bases, with 22 bases between. Germline CDR1 DFQATT, CDR2 SNEGSKA (reference sequence).

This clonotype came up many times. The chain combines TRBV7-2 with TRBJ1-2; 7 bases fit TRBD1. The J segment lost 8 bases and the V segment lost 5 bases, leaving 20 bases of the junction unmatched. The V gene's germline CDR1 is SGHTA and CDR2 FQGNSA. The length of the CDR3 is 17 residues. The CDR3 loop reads CASSRDRVSGAAGGYTF. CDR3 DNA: TGTGCCAGCAGCCGAGACAGGGTCTCTGGGGCGGCAGGCGGCTACACCTTC.

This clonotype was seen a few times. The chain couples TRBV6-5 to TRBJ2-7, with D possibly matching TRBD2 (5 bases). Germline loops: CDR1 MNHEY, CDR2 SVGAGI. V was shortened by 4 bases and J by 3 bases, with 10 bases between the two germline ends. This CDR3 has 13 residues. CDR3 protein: CASSSSRDYEQYF. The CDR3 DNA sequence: TGTGCCAGCAGTTCCAGCCGGGACTACGAGCAGTACTTC.

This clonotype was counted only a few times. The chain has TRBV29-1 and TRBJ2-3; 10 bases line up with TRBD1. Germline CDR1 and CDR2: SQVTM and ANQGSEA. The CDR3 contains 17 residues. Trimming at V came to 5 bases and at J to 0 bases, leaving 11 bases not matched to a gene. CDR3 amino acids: CSVSTGQGTASTDTQYF. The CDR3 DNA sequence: TGCAGCGTTTCTACGGGACAGGGGACCGCTAGCACAGATACGCAGTATTTT.

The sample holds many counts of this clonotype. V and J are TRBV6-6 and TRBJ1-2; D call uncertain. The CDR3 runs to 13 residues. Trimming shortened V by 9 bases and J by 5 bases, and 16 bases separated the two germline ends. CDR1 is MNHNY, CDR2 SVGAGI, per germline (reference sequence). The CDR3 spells CASSIGLTYGYTF. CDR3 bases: TGTGCCAGTTCCATCGGACTCACTTATGGCTACACCTTC.

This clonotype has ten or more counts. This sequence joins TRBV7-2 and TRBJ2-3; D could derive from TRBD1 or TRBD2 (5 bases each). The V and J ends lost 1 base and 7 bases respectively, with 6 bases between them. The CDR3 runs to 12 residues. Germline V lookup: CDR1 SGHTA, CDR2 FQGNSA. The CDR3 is CASSLGGNTQYF. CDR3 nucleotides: TGTGCCAGCAGCTTAGGGGGGAATACGCAGTATTTT.

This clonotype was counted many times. The CDR3 region is CAISDGRSSYEQYF. CDR3 in DNA: TGTGCCATCAGTGATGGACGGAGCTCCTACGAGCAGTACTTC. V gene TRBV10-3 combines with J gene TRBJ2-7, with D unresolved. The CDR3 runs to 14 residues. Looked up from germline, CDR1 is ENHRY and CDR2 is SYGVKD. V was clipped by 3 bases and J by 0 bases, with 9 bases between them.

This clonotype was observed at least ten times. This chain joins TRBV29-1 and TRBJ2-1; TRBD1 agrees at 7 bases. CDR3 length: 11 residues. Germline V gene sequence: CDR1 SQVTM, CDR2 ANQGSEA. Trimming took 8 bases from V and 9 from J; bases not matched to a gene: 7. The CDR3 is CSTRQGTEQFF. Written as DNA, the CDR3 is TGCAGCACCAGACAGGGAACTGAGCAGTTCTTC.

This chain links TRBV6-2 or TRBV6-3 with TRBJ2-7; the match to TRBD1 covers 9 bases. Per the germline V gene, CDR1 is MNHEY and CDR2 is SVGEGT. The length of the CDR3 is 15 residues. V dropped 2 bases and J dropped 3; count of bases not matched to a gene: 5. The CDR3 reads CASSYVGQGIYEQYF. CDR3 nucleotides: TGTGCCAGCAGTTACGTGGGACAGGGTATCTACGAGCAGTACTTC.

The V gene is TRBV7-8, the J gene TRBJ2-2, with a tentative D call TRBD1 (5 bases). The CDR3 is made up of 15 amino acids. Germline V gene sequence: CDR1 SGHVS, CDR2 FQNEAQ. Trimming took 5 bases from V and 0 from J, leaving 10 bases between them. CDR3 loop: CASSRTTSNTGELFF. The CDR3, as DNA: TGTGCCAGCAGCCGGACAACATCGAACACCGGGGAGCTGTTTTTT. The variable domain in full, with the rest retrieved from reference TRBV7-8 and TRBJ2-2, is GAGVSQSPRYKVAKRGQDVALRCDPISGHVSLFWYQQALGQGPEFLTYFQNEAQLDKSGLPSDRFFAERPEGSVSTLKIQRTQQEDSAVYLCASSRTTSNTGELFFGEGSRLTVL.

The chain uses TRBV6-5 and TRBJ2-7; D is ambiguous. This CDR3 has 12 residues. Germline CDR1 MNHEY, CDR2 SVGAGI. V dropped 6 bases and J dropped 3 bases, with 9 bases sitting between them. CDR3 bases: TGTGCCAGCAGCTCCCGACTCTACGAGCAGTACTTC. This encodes CASSSRLYEQYF.

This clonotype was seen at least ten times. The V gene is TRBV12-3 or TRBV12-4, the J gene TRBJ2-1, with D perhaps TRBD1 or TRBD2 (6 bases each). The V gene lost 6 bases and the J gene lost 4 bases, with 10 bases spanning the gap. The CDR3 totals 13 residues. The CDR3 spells CASSGGGYNEQFF. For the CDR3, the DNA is TGTGCCAGCAGCGGAGGGGGGTACAATGAGCAGTTCTTC.

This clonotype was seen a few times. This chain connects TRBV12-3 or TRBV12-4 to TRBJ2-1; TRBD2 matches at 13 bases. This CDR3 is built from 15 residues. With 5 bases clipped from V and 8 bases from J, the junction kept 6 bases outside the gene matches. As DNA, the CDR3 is TGTGCCAGCAGTAAAAACGGACTAGCGGGGGATGAGCAGTTCTTC. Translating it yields CASSKNGLAGDEQFF.

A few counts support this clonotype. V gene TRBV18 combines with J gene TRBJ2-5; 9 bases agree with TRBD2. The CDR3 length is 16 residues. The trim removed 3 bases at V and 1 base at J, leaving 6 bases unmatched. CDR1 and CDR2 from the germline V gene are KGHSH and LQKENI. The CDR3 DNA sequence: TGTGCCAGCTCACCGTCGACTAGCGGAGTCCAAGAGACCCAGTACTTC. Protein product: CASSPSTSGVQETQYF.

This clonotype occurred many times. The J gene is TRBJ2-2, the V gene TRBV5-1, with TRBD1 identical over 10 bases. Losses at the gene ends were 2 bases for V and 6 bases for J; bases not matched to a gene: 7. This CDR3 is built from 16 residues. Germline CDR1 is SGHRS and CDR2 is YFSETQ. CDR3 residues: CASSFATGGASGELFF. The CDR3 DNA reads TGCGCCAGCAGCTTCGCGACAGGGGGCGCATCCGGGGAGCTGTTTTTT.

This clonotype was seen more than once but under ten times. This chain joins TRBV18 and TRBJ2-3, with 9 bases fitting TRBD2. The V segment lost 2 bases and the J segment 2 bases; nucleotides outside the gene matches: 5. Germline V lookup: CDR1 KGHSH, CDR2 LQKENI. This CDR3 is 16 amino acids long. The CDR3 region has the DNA TGTGCCAGCTCACCATCTAGCGGGGTATCCACAGATACGCAGTATTTT. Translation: CASSPSSGVSTDTQYF.

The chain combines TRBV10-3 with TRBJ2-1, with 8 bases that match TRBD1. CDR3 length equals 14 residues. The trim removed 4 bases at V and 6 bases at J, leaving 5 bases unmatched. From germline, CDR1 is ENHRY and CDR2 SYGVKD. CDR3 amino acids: CAISGADRVNEQFF. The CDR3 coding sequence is TGTGCCATCAGTGGGGCGGACAGGGTCAATGAGCAGTTCTTC.

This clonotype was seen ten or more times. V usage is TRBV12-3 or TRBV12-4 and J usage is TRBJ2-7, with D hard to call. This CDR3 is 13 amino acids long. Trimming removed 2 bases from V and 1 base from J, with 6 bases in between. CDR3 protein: CASSLYGSYEQYF. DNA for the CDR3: TGTGCCAGCAGTTTATACGGGTCCTACGAGCAGTACTTC.

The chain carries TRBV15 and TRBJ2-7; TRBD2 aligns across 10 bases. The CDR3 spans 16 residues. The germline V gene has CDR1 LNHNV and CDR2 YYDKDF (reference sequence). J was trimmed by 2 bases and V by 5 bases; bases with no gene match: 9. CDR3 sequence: CATSFGRSGGTYEQYF. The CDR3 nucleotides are TGTGCCACCAGCTTTGGTCGTAGCGGGGGGACCTACGAGCAGTACTTC.